This entry lists 32 T cell receptor beta chains sequenced from one sample in a study of Ad26.COV2.S vaccination and SARS-CoV-2 variants. Here immunoSEQ multiplex PCR was the method, and the copy in TCRdb shows in-frame clones only, minus some. The table records 440,000 or so clones, roughly 87% of them present only once. Documented treatment: about 20 received Ad26.COV2.S at low or high dose, single or two shots; about five received placebo; per-sample allocation not given. On day 63 after the first injection, vaccine and placebo recipients gave samples. Sequenced material: peripheral blood, taken in a trial of Ad26.COV2.S vaccine versus placebo. These receptors all come from a person aged 18-60 years who received the Ad26.COV2.S COVID-19 vaccine or a placebo.

This clone was seen only once. CDR3 region: CASSPEAGGSPKNIQYF. DNA for the CDR3: TGCGCCAGCAGCCCAGAAGCGGGCGGGTCCCCCAAAAACATTCAGTACTTC. This chain uses TRBV5-1 with TRBJ2-4, with TRBD2 as a possible D gene (6 bases). Trimming cost V 4 bases and J 2 bases, with 19 bases left between them. The germline gives CDR1 SGHRS, CDR2 YFSETQ. This CDR3 contains 17 residues.

In its sample, this clone was seen once. This chain uses TRBV7-9 with TRBJ2-5; possible D gene TRBD1, 6 bases. Germline CDR1 is SEHNR and CDR2 is FQNEAQ (reference sequence). Trimming took 5 bases from V and 5 from J, leaving 18 bases between them. The CDR3 has 15 residues. This CDR3 is CASSGGQRGVETQYF. CDR3 DNA sequence: TGTGCCAGCAGCGGGGGACAACGGGGTGTGGAGACCCAGTACTTC.

This sequence joins TRBV3-1 (or the pseudogene TRBV3-2) and TRBJ2-1; TRBD2 is a possible D gene (6 bases). V gave up 4 bases and J gave up 8 bases, with 18 bases separating them. The CDR3 has 15 residues. Germline CDR1 LGHDT, CDR2 YNNKEL (reference sequence). The CDR3 sequence: CASSPSGLTRDEQFF. CDR3 DNA: TGTGCCAGCAGCCCCAGCGGGCTGACACGGGATGAGCAGTTCTTC.

This chain uses TRBV7-3 with TRBJ2-3; D gene uncertain. V was cut by 5 bases and J by 2 bases, with 11 bases left in between. Germline V lookup: CDR1 SGHTA, CDR2 FQGTGA. The length of the CDR3 is 14 residues. The CDR3 loop is CASSPSPLTDTQYF. The CDR3 nucleotides are TGTGCCAGCAGCCCTTCCCCCCTCACAGATACGCAGTATTTT.

CDR3 coding DNA: TGTGCCAGCAGTGGGGAGATGTACGAGCAGTACTTC. Translation gives CASSGEMYEQYF. J is TRBJ2-7 and V is TRBV2, with D perhaps matching TRBD2 (5 bases). With 4 bases removed from V and 4 bases from J, the gap between germline ends came to 8 bases. Germline values: CDR1 SNHLY, CDR2 FYNNEI. The CDR3 runs 12 residues.

The genes are TRBV7-6 and TRBJ2-5; perhaps D is TRBD1 or TRBD2 (6 bases each). Germline CDR1 reads SGHVS; CDR2 reads FNYEAQ. Trimming pared 3 bases from V and 5 bases from J, leaving 19 bases between. The CDR3 is made up of 16 amino acids. As DNA, the CDR3 is TGTGCCAGCAGCTTTACCGGGGGCAGGGCGGACGAGACCCAGTACTTC. Translation: CASSFTGGRADETQYF.

The rearrangement links TRBV7-8 to TRBJ2-3; 13 bases are a match to TRBD2. CDR3 length: 19 residues. Germline loops: CDR1 SGHVS, CDR2 FQNEAQ. V lost 0 bases to trimming and J lost 6 bases; unmatched junction nucleotides: 12. The CDR3 DNA reads as TGTGCCAGCAGCTTAGCGAGGGTGACTAGCGGGAGGCCGAGGGATACGCAGTATTTT. It codes for CASSLARVTSGRPRDTQYF.

This chain uses TRBV20-1 with TRBJ2-1, with D uncertain. This CDR3 has 8 residues. CDR1 DFQATT and CDR2 SNEGSKA come from the germline V gene (reference sequence). The V end lost 7 bases, the J end lost 7 bases, and 2 bases lay between the germline ends. CDR3 coding DNA: TGCAGTGTTAATGAGCAGTTCTTC. Residues: CSVNEQFF.

The table lists this clone with a few counts. This CDR3 reads CASSEEAGGSTDTQYF. The CDR3 DNA follows: TGTGCCAGCAGCGAAGAAGCGGGAGGGAGCACAGATACGCAGTATTTT. The rearrangement links TRBV6-4 to TRBJ2-3; 10 bases align to TRBD2. Germline V gene data show CDR1 as MRHNA and CDR2 as SNTAGT. The junction had 6 bases not matched to a gene; V was cut back by 6 bases and J by 0 bases. This CDR3 region has 16 residues.

This clone was seen only once. This chain joins TRBV24-1 and TRBJ2-3; TRBD2 matches 11 bases. Per the germline V gene, CDR1 is KGHDR and CDR2 is SFDVKD. Germline trimming cut 5 bases from V and 4 bases from J; bases unmatched to any gene: 1. The CDR3 spans 14 residues. The CDR3 DNA reads TGTGCCACCAGTGGACTAGCGGGGTCAGATACGCAGTATTTT. Protein: CATSGLAGSDTQYF.

V is TRBV5-4 and J is TRBJ2-1; 11 bases match TRBD2. V dropped 1 base and J dropped 7; count of bases not matched to a gene: 4. Looked up from germline, CDR1 is SGHNT and CDR2 is YYREEE (reference sequence). The CDR3 is made up of 15 amino acids. This CDR3 is CASSLLLAGVNEQFF. For the CDR3, the DNA is TGTGCCAGCAGCTTGTTACTAGCGGGAGTGAATGAGCAGTTCTTC. The variable domain in full, completed from reference TRBV5-4 and TRBJ2-1, reads ETGVTQSPTHLIKTRGQQVTLRCSSQSGHNTVSWYQQALGQGPQFIFQYYREEENGRGNFPPRFSGLQFPNYSSELNVNALELDDSALYLCASSLLLAGVNEQFFGPGTRLTVL.

The V and J genes are TRBV15 and TRBJ2-5; TRBD2 is a possible D gene (5 bases). CDR1 LNHNV and CDR2 YYDKDF come from the germline V gene (reference sequence). V lost 0 bases, J lost 3 bases, and 20 bases lay in between. There are 18 residues in the CDR3. CDR3 sequence reads: CATSRDLGSGGIKETQYF. The CDR3 nucleotides are TGTGCCACCAGCAGAGATTTGGGGTCAGGAGGAATTAAAGAGACCCAGTACTTC.

This chain uses TRBV2 with TRBJ2-1; D not resolved. The V end lost 0 bases, the J end lost 7 bases, and 13 bases lay between the germline ends. The CDR3 contains 15 residues. The germline V gene encodes CDR1 SNHLY and CDR2 FYNNEI. CDR3: CASSEARLRRNEQFF. The CDR3, as DNA: TGTGCCAGCAGTGAAGCGAGGCTCCGAAGGAATGAGCAGTTCTTC.

This clone was counted between two and nine times. This chain connects TRBV29-1 to TRBJ2-4, with 8 bases aligning to TRBD1. The CDR3 loop spans 13 amino acids. In germline, CDR1 is SQVTM, CDR2 ANQGSEA. Trimming removed 6 bases from V and 8 bases from J; junction bases left unmatched: 9. The CDR3 nucleotides are TGCAGCGTCGCCCCCGACAGGGGAGACATTCAGTACTTC. It yields the protein CSVAPDRGDIQYF.

The rearrangement links TRBV28 to TRBJ2-6; D is perhaps TRBD1 or TRBD2 (6 bases each). This CDR3 is built from 19 residues. From germline, CDR1 is MDHEN and CDR2 SYDVKM. V gave up 3 bases and J gave up 4 bases, with 22 bases separating them. Written as DNA, the CDR3 is TGTGCCAGCAGTTTTGGGTTGTTAAGGGGGGAAAAAGGGGCCAACGTCCTGACTTTC. It encodes CASSFGLLRGEKGANVLTF. Together with reference TRBV28 and TRBJ2-6, the CDR3 gives the full variable domain: DVKVTQSSRYLVKRTGEKVFLECVQDMDHENMFWYRQDPGLGLRLIYFSYDVKMKEKGDIPEGYSVSREKKERFSLILESASTNQTSMYLCASSFGLLRGEKGANVLTFGAGSRLTVL.

The J gene is TRBJ2-7, the V gene TRBV5-1; 7 bases line up with TRBD2. J gave up 0 bases and V 7 bases, and 1 base lay outside the gene matches. The CDR3 runs to 12 residues. In germline, CDR1 is SGHRS, CDR2 YFSETQ. DNA for the CDR3: TGCGCCAGCTCTAGCGGCTCCTACGAGCAGTACTTC. Translation gives CASSSGSYEQYF.

This chain uses TRBV5-5 with TRBJ1-2, with no clear D. Germline lookup yields CDR1 SGHKS and CDR2 YYEKEE (reference sequence). This CDR3 contains 12 residues. Between the trimmed V and J ends, which lost 0 bases and 6 bases, there was a span of 6 bases. DNA for the CDR3: TGTGCCAGCAGCTTGGAGGTTAATGGCTACACCTTC. Translating gives CASSLEVNGYTF.

Worth noting for this clone: The sample contains more than one DNA sequence encoding this CDR3. The chain recombines TRBV6-5 with TRBJ1-1; tentative D call: TRBD1 (5 bases). V was cut by 6 bases and J by 2 bases, with 7 bases left in between. CDR1 is MNHEY, CDR2 SVGAGI, per germline. This CDR3 region has 12 residues. CDR3 sequence reads: CASRGTNTEAFF. The CDR3 DNA reads as TGTGCCAGCAGGGGGACTAACACTGAAGCTTTCTTT.

The chain links TRBV18 to TRBJ2-5; D may be TRBD1 (5 bases). Trimming shortened V by 6 bases and J by 1 base, and 12 bases separated the two germline ends. The CDR3 extends over 14 amino acids. CDR1 KGHSH and CDR2 LQKENI come from the germline V gene. The CDR3 region is CASSKRQSQETQYF. In nucleotides, the CDR3 is TGTGCCAGCTCCAAACGACAGTCCCAAGAGACCCAGTACTTC.

A single count supports this clone. The V and J genes are TRBV9 and TRBJ2-1; TRBD2 agrees at 10 bases. CDR3 length: 16 residues. V dropped 4 bases and J dropped 3; count of bases not matched to a gene: 7. The germline V gene has CDR1 SGDLS and CDR2 YYNGEE. The CDR3 sequence: CASSPKLAGSYNEQFF. The CDR3 coding sequence is TGTGCCAGCAGCCCCAAACTAGCGGGAAGCTACAATGAGCAGTTCTTC. Full variable domain (rest looked up from reference TRBV9 and TRBJ2-1): DSGVTQTPKHLITATGQRVTLRCSPRSGDLSVYWYQQSLDQGLQFLIQYYNGEERAKGNILERFSAQQFPDLHSELNLSSLELGDSALYFCASSPKLAGSYNEQFFGPGTRLTVL.

The rearrangement links TRBV7-2 to TRBJ2-4, with 9 nucleotides matching TRBD2. Per the germline V gene, CDR1 is SGHTA and CDR2 is FQGNSA. V was clipped by 6 bases and J by 3 bases; unmatched bases: 6. This CDR3 region has 15 residues. The CDR3 region is CASSYRLADKNIQYF. The CDR3 DNA is TGTGCCAGCAGTTACCGACTAGCGGACAAAAACATTCAGTACTTC.

The genes are TRBV12-3 or TRBV12-4 and TRBJ1-5; D remains ambiguous. The CDR3 has 13 amino acids. The V end lost 7 bases, the J end lost 6 bases, and 13 bases lay between the germline ends. The CDR3 spells CASTPVGGQPQHF. CDR3 in DNA: TGTGCCAGCACCCCCGTGGGCGGTCAGCCCCAGCATTTT.

The rearrangement uses TRBV15 and TRBJ2-1; D gene uncertain. The CDR3 contains 13 residues. The V end was cut by 1 base, the J end by 7 bases, with 8 bases between. Germline V gene data show CDR1 as LNHNV and CDR2 as YYDKDF (reference sequence). For the CDR3, the DNA is TGTGCCACCAGCAGAGTAAACCTAAATGAGCAGTTCTTC. Translated, it gives CATSRVNLNEQFF.

The gene calls are TRBV5-1 and TRBJ2-2, with 7 bases that match TRBD1. The germline V gene encodes CDR1 SGHRS and CDR2 YFSETQ. This CDR3 has 16 amino acids. V shed 4 bases, J shed 2 bases, and the junction held 8 bases outside the gene matches. The CDR3: CASSRGGAFNTGELFF. The CDR3 DNA reads as TGCGCCAGCAGCAGAGGGGGCGCGTTCAACACCGGGGAGCTGTTTTTT.

The chain combines TRBV5-4 with TRBJ1-2; TRBD1 might be the D (5 bases). V was clipped by 4 bases and J by 2 bases, with 9 bases between them. The germline CDR1 and CDR2 sequences are SGHNT and YYREEE (reference sequence). The CDR3 loop spans 13 amino acids. CDR3 region: CASSVDSNYGYTF. The CDR3 DNA sequence: TGTGCCAGCAGCGTTGACAGCAACTATGGCTACACCTTC. The full variable domain, with the rest looked up from reference TRBV5-4 and TRBJ1-2, is ETGVTQSPTHLIKTRGQQVTLRCSSQSGHNTVSWYQQALGQGPQFIFQYYREEENGRGNFPPRFSGLQFPNYSSELNVNALELDDSALYLCASSVDSNYGYTFGSGTRLTVV.

This clone was detected only once. The gene calls are TRBV7-3 and TRBJ2-1; D possibly corresponds to TRBD2 (5 bases). This CDR3 has 14 residues. Trimming shortened V by 5 bases and J by 7 bases, and 15 bases separated the two germline ends. CDR1 and CDR2 from the germline V gene are SGHTA and FQGTGA. The CDR3 DNA follows: TGTGCCAGCAGCGCGGGTCCTCCGGGGAATGAGCAGTTCTTC. This gives the protein CASSAGPPGNEQFF.

This chain links TRBV5-1 with TRBJ1-6, with 7 nucleotides matching TRBD1. The V gene end was trimmed by 0 bases and the J gene end by 8 bases; junction bases not matched to a gene: 2. Germline V CDR1 and CDR2: SGHRS, YFSETQ. This CDR3 contains 14 residues. This CDR3 reads CASSLDRGYSPLHF. The CDR3 nucleotides read TGCGCCAGCAGCTTGGACAGGGGATATTCACCCCTCCACTTT.

The V call is TRBV10-2, the J call TRBJ2-2; 8 bases align to TRBD2. This CDR3 is built from 15 residues. Germline loops: CDR1 WSHSY, CDR2 SAAADI. Losses at the gene ends were 4 bases for V and 5 bases for J; bases not matched to a gene: 6. This CDR3 is CASSGEREFTGELFF. In DNA form, the CDR3 reads TGCGCCAGCAGTGGGGAGCGGGAGTTTACCGGGGAGCTGTTTTTT.

The chain carries TRBV4-3 and TRBJ2-7, with D hard to call. Germline CDR1 is LGHNA and CDR2 is YSLEER. This CDR3 contains 13 residues. The V and J ends lost 0 bases and 3 bases respectively, with 6 bases between them. The CDR3 DNA reads TGCGCCAGCAGCCAAGACCTCAACTACGAGCAGTACTTC. Amino acid sequence: CASSQDLNYEQYF.

V gene TRBV3-1 (or the pseudogene TRBV3-2) combines with J gene TRBJ1-1, with D maybe TRBD1 (5 bases). Germline-derived CDR1 and CDR2 are LGHDT and YNNKEL (reference sequence). The length of the CDR3 is 15 residues. The V end lost 4 bases, the J end lost 1 base, and 13 bases lay between the germline ends. The DNA of the CDR3 is TGTGCCAGCAGCCTCATCGGAGGGGCGAACACTGAAGCTTTCTTT. It encodes CASSLIGGANTEAFF.

This clone appeared a few times. The V gene is TRBV6-1, the J gene TRBJ2-1; 8 bases fit TRBD1. The CDR3 has 17 residues. V lost 2 bases to trimming and J lost 2 bases; unmatched junction nucleotides: 8. Per the germline V gene, CDR1 is MNHNS and CDR2 is SASEGT. The DNA for the CDR3 is TGTGCCAGCAGTGAAATATTTCAGGGGGCCACCTACAATGAGCAGTTCTTC. Amino acids: CASSEIFQGATYNEQFF.

The chain has TRBV15 and TRBJ2-7; D is perhaps TRBD2 (6 bases). This CDR3 is 19 amino acids long. CDR1 and CDR2 (germline): LNHNV, YYDKDF (reference sequence). The V end lost 0 bases, the J end lost 2 bases, and 23 bases lay between the germline ends. The CDR3 loop reads CATSRDPRDSGGAPYEQYF. In DNA form, the CDR3 reads TGTGCCACCAGCAGAGACCCTCGGGACTCGGGCGGGGCCCCCTACGAGCAGTACTTC.